A selection of T cell receptor beta chains follows, all from one sample in a study of molecular identifiers for immune sequencing clone quantification. TCRdb used MiXCR to reprocess the PCR reads, holding one entry per CDR3 protein. The table shows around 470,000 distinct CDR3 sequences, with about a fifth occurring only once. Sequenced: naive CD8+ T cells from blood, with Jurkat cell RNA spiked in. These receptors originate from a human donor in good health. Some libraries in this study had Jurkat cell RNA spiked in. CDR3s include the opening cysteine and the closing phenylalanine or tryptophan. Each record gives: V gene, D gene, J gene, clone size, CDR3 DNA, CDR3 protein. D genes are given only for firm matches. Clone size appears in some rows only: once, few, many, or a class for an expanded clone.

TRBV30,.,TRBJ2-3,many,TGTGCACAAACGTGGACCAGCACAGATACGCAGTATTTT,CAQTWTSTDTQYF
TRBV24-1,.,TRBJ2-7,.,TGTGCCACCAGGCCAGGGGTGAGGGGCGAGCAGTACTTC,CATRPGVRGEQYF
TRBV6-5,.,TRBJ2-1,.,TGTGCCAGCAGTTACGCGGCTAGCCTTGAGCAGTTCTTC,CASSYAASLEQFF
TRBV20-1,.,TRBJ2-7,many,TGCAGTGCTAGAGCTGGGGGGGGGCTCGAGCAGTACTTC,CSARAGGGLEQYF
TRBV15,.,TRBJ2-7,many,TGTGCCACCAGCAGAGAAGCACAGGGAACCTACGAGCAGTACTTC,CATSREAQGTYEQYF
TRBV12-3/TRBV12-4,.,TRBJ2-5,few,TGTGCCAGCAGATTCGGGGAACAAGAGACCCAGTACTTC,CASRFGEQETQYF
TRBV6-1,.,TRBJ2-7,many,TGTGCCAGCAGTGAAATCGACGCCTGGGGTGACGAGCAGTACTTC,CASSEIDAWGDEQYF
TRBV6-2/TRBV6-3,.,TRBJ2-7,few,TGTGCCAGCAGTTCCAGACAGGGACTTCGTTACGAGCAGTACTTC,CASSSRQGLRYEQYF
TRBV29-1,.,TRBJ2-1,.,TGCAGCGGGGGTCCGGCGGGAAGTCTAGGTTCCTACAATGAGCAGTTCTTC,CSGGPAGSLGSYNEQFF
TRBV3-1,TRBD2,TRBJ2-7,few,TGTGCCAGCAGCCAAGTCTCCGCGGGAGTCTACTCCTACGAGCAGTACTTC,CASSQVSAGVYSYEQYF
TRBV14,.,TRBJ2-5,few,TGTGCCAGCATTCCGACCCAGTACTTC,CASIPTQYF
TRBV5-1,.,TRBJ2-7,.,TGCGCCAGCAGCTTTTTCGGCGGGGCTTTTATCGAGCAGTACTTC,CASSFFGGAFIEQYF
TRBV24-1,.,TRBJ2-7,few,TGTGCCACCAGTGAATCCGGGTACGAGCAGTACTTC,CATSESGYEQYF
TRBV15,.,TRBJ1-1,many,TGTGCCACCAGCAGAGATACAGGGACTGAAGCTTTCTTT,CATSRDTGTEAFF
TRBV29-1,.,TRBJ2-2,many,TGCAGCGTTGTCGGGTCCGGGGGCGCCGGGGAGCTGTTTTTT,CSVVGSGGAGELFF
TRBV7-9,.,TRBJ2-2,many,TGTGCCAGCAGCTTAGTAGGTGACACCGGGGAGCTGTTTTTT,CASSLVGDTGELFF